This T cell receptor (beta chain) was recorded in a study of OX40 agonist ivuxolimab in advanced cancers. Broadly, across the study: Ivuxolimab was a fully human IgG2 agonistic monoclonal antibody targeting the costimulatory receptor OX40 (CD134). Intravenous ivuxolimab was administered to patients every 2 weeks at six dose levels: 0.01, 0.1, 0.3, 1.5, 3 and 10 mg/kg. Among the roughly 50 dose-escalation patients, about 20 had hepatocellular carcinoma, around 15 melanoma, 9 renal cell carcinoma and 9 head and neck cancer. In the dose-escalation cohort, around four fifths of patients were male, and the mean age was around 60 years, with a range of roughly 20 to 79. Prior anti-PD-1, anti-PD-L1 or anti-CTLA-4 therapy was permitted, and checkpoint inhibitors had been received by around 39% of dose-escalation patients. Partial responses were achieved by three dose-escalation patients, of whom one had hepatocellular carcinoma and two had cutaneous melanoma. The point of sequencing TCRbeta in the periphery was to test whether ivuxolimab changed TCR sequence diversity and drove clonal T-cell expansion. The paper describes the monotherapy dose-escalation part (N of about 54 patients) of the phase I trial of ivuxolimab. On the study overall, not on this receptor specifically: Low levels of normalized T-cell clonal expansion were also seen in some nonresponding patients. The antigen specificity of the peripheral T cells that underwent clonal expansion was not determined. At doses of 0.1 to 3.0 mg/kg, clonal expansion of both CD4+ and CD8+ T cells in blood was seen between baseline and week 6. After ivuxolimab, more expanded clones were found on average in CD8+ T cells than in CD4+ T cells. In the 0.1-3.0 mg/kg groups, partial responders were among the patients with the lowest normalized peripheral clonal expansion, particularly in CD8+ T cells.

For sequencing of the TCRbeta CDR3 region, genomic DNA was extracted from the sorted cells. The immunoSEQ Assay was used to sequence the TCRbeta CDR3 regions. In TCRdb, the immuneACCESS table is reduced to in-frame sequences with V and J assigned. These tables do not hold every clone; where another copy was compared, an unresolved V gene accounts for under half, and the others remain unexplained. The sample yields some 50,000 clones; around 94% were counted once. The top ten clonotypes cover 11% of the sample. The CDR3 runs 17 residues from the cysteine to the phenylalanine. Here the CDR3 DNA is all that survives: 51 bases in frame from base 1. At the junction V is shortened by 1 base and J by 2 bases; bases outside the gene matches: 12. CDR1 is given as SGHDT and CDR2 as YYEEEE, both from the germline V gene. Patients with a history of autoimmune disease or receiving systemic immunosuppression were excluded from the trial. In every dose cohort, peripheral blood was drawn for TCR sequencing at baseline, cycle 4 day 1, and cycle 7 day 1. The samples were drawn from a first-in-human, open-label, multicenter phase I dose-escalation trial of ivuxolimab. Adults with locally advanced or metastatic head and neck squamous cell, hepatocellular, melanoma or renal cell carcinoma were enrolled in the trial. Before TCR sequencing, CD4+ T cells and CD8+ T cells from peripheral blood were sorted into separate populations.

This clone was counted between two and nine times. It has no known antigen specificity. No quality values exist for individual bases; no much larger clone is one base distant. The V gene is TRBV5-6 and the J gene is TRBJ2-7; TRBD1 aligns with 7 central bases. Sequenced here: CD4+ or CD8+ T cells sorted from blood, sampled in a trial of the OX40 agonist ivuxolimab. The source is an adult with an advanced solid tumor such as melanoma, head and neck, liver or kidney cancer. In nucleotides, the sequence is TGTGCCAGCAGCTTGTTTTATTCGTTGGACAGGACCTACGAGCAGTACTTC. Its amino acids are CASSLFYSLDRTYEQYF.